The next 21 T cell receptor beta chains were all read from a single sample in a study of T-cell memory formation after mild COVID-19. TCRdb redid the calling of the 5' RACE reads with MiXCR, one entry per CDR3 protein. Among fewer than 350,000 distinct CDR3 sequences, about 20% were seen once, and the ten largest hold under 25%. Sequencing was done on a sample of PBMCs or a T cell subset sorted from them (not recorded which). The receptor set was obtained from a man younger than 35 who had mild COVID-19 (a few samples of this study predate the infection). Cell type and time point are not known.

This chain links TRBV7-6 with TRBJ2-1, with no clear D. This CDR3 contains 13 residues. Germline V gives CDR1 SGHVS, CDR2 FNYEAQ. V shed 1 base and J shed 7 bases, with 8 bases lying between them. CDR3 DNA sequence: TGTGCCAGCAGCTTAGTAGGTCGAAATGAGCAGTTCTTC. This encodes CASSLVGRNEQFF.

The CDR3 protein is CASSFRASDEQYF. For the CDR3, the DNA is TGTGCCAGCAGCTTTCGGGCGTCGGACGAGCAGTACTTC. The genes are TRBV5-5 and TRBJ2-7, with unresolved D. The germline gives CDR1 SGHKS, CDR2 YYEKEE (reference sequence). V was shortened by 2 bases and J by 5 bases, with 11 bases between the two germline ends. The CDR3 has 13 amino acids.

The chain has TRBV7-9 and TRBJ2-3; D may be TRBD1 (5 bases). The V end was cut by 5 bases, the J end by 5 bases, with 11 bases between. Germline-derived CDR1 and CDR2 are SEHNR and FQNEAQ (reference sequence). This CDR3 spans 13 amino acids. The CDR3 sequence: CASSPRRGDTQYF. CDR3 DNA: TGTGCCAGCAGCCCAAGAAGGGGAGATACGCAGTATTTT.

This clonotype was seen at least ten times. The chain couples TRBV7-7 to TRBJ2-3; no definite D call. Trimming pared 1 base from V and 0 bases from J, leaving 5 bases between. The CDR3 is 14 residues long. Per the germline V gene, CDR1 is SSHAT and CDR2 is FNYEAQ (reference sequence). The chain's CDR3 is CASSLGSSTDTQYF. The CDR3 nucleotides read TGTGCCAGCAGCTTAGGTTCTAGCACAGATACGCAGTATTTT.

The CDR3 here is CSASRLAGGSDTQYF. The CDR3 DNA follows: TGCAGTGCCTCTCGCCTAGCGGGGGGTTCAGATACGCAGTATTTT. The V and J genes are TRBV20-1 and TRBJ2-3, with 11 bases lining up with TRBD2. Germline loops: CDR1 DFQATT, CDR2 SNEGSKA (reference sequence). This CDR3 spans 15 amino acids. V shed 6 bases and J 4 bases; nucleotides not matched to a gene: 9.

The genes are TRBV6-2 or TRBV6-3 and TRBJ2-6; D call uncertain. The CDR3 runs 16 residues. Deletions cut 7 bases from V and 2 bases from J, with 15 bases between. The germline V gene encodes CDR1 MNHEY and CDR2 SVGEGT. CDR3 amino acids: CASTPTSRTGANVLTF. The CDR3 DNA follows: TGTGCCAGCACCCCCACGAGCAGAACTGGGGCCAACGTCCTGACTTTC.

The chain recombines TRBV10-2 with TRBJ1-2, with TRBD1 matching over 10 bases. The germline V gene encodes CDR1 WSHSY and CDR2 SAAADI. Losses at the gene ends were 0 bases for V and 7 bases for J; bases not matched to a gene: 5. There are 15 residues in the CDR3. CDR3 amino acids: CASSESVGQGLGYTF. The DNA of the CDR3 is TGCGCCAGCAGTGAGTCGGTGGGACAGGGGCTTGGCTACACCTTC.

This chain links TRBV5-1 with TRBJ1-1; tentatively, D is TRBD1 (6 bases). The V and J ends lost 4 bases and 4 bases respectively, with 14 bases between them. This CDR3 region has 14 residues. Germline CDR1 is SGHRS and CDR2 is YFSETQ. CDR3 amino acids: CASSLQGYRTEAFF. In DNA, the CDR3 is TGCGCCAGCAGCCTCCAGGGGTACCGCACTGAAGCTTTCTTT.

The chain joins TRBV20-1 to TRBJ2-7, with D possibly matching TRBD2 (5 bases). The CDR3 is made up of 12 amino acids. V was shortened by 3 bases and J by 6 bases, with 12 bases between the two germline ends. Germline V lookup: CDR1 DFQATT, CDR2 SNEGSKA (reference sequence). This CDR3 is CSASGQAGEQYV. CDR3 nucleotides: TGCAGTGCTAGCGGGCAGGCGGGCGAGCAGTACGTC.

This CDR3 is CASSYDGGVVKTQYF. The DNA for the CDR3 is TGTGCCAGCAGTTACGACGGGGGGGTTGTCAAGACCCAGTACTTC. V and J are TRBV6-6 and TRBJ2-5; 8 positions match TRBD2. The CDR3 runs to 15 residues. Germline trimming cut 2 bases from V and 6 bases from J; bases unmatched to any gene: 8. Germline CDR1 reads MNHNY; CDR2 reads SVGAGI (reference sequence).

This clonotype turned up a few times. The chain links TRBV15 to TRBJ1-1; 7 nucleotides align to TRBD1. V gave up 3 bases and J gave up 5 bases; unmatched junction bases: 6. This CDR3 comprises 14 residues. Per the germline V gene, CDR1 is LNHNV and CDR2 is YYDKDF (reference sequence). DNA of the CDR3: TGTGCCACCAGCAGTACAGGGGCAGGGACTGAAGCTTTCTTT. Its translation is CATSSTGAGTEAFF.

This clonotype was detected a few times. This chain joins TRBV12-5 and TRBJ2-5; D ambiguous. Germline V lookup: CDR1 LGHNT, CDR2 FRNRAP. V lost 2 bases, J lost 5 bases, and 6 bases lay in between. The length of the CDR3 is 12 residues. CDR3 DNA: TGTGCTAGTGGTTTGAATGGCGAGACCCAGTACTTC. Its protein is CASGLNGETQYF.

This sequence joins TRBV12-3 or TRBV12-4 and TRBJ1-1; unclear D gene. The germline V and J ends were trimmed by 2 bases and 4 bases, with 11 bases remaining between them. The CDR3 covers 14 residues. CDR3 sequence: CASSLLSGSTEAFF. CDR3 bases: TGTGCCAGCAGTTTATTATCGGGTAGCACTGAAGCTTTCTTT.

This chain connects TRBV6-2 or TRBV6-3 to TRBJ2-7; D perhaps matches TRBD1 (5 bases). The germline gives CDR1 MNHEY, CDR2 SVGEGT. Trimming stripped 5 bases from V and 0 bases from J, with 8 bases between. The CDR3 contains 13 residues. CDR3 protein: CASSNRISYEQYV. DNA for the CDR3: TGTGCCAGCAGTAACAGGATCTCCTACGAGCAGTACGTC.

This clonotype was seen a handful of times. This sequence joins TRBV29-1 and TRBJ2-5, with D perhaps TRBD1 (5 bases). The CDR3 contains 12 residues. Germline V gives CDR1 SQVTM, CDR2 ANQGSEA. V shed 4 bases and J shed 3 bases, with 9 bases lying between them. This chain's CDR3 is CSVVGAEETQYF. The CDR3 DNA follows: TGCAGCGTTGTAGGGGCAGAAGAGACCCAGTACTTC.

The chain combines TRBV5-5 with TRBJ2-7; D is possibly TRBD2 (5 bases). Germline values: CDR1 SGHKS, CDR2 YYEKEE (reference sequence). V dropped 4 bases and J dropped 3 bases, with 14 bases sitting between them. This CDR3 spans 14 amino acids. As DNA, the CDR3 is TGTGCCAGCAGCCCACGCCGGGATCACTACGAGCAGTACGTC. Amino acids: CASSPRRDHYEQYV.

The rearrangement uses TRBV6-2 or TRBV6-3 and TRBJ2-4, with D perhaps TRBD2 (5 bases). The CDR3 has 15 amino acids. CDR1 is MNHEY and CDR2 is SVGEGT in the germline V gene. V lost 0 bases to trimming and J lost 1 base, with 7 bases between them. Here the CDR3 DNA reads TGTGCCAGCAGTTACTCGAGAGGGGCCAAAAACATTCAGTACTTC. Translated, it gives CASSYSRGAKNIQYF.

A few counts support this clonotype. The chain links TRBV11-2 to TRBJ2-1; TRBD1 or TRBD2 may be the D gene (6 bases each). Trimming cost V 1 base and J 7 bases, with 17 bases left between them. CDR1 SGHAT and CDR2 FQNNGV come from the germline V gene. The CDR3 has 16 residues. For the CDR3, the DNA is TGTGCCAGCAGCTTAGCGGGGGCCAGTCCCCAAAATGAGCAGTTCTTC. Protein sequence: CASSLAGASPQNEQFF.

Many counts were recorded for this clonotype. The chain carries TRBV11-2 and TRBJ2-5; D not certain. Looked up from germline, CDR1 is SGHAT and CDR2 is FQNNGV. The V end lost 6 bases, the J end lost 5 bases, and 16 bases lay between the germline ends. CDR3 size: 14 residues. CDR3 protein: CASRSNRHRETQYF. The CDR3 DNA reads TGTGCCAGCAGGTCAAACCGCCATCGTGAGACCCAGTACTTC.

This chain links TRBV15 with TRBJ1-5; D is uncertain. This CDR3 region has 14 residues. Germline-derived CDR1 and CDR2 are LNHNV and YYDKDF (reference sequence). Trimming stripped 8 bases from V and 5 bases from J, with 16 bases between. The chain's CDR3 is CATSGSESYQPQHF. The CDR3 DNA is TGTGCCACCTCGGGGTCAGAAAGCTATCAGCCCCAGCATTTT.

This chain uses TRBV29-1 with TRBJ2-7; D is unclear. Trimming took 5 bases from V and 3 from J, leaving 11 bases between them. The germline gives CDR1 SQVTM, CDR2 ANQGSEA. There are 12 residues in the CDR3. The CDR3 loop is CSVLSDGYEQYF. CDR3 DNA sequence: TGCAGCGTTCTTTCGGACGGCTACGAGCAGTACTTC.